The clone carrying this TCR beta chain was seen at least ten times. Its matching antigen is unknown. Combining iRepertoire HTBI primers with Arm-PCR of CDR3 regions, the authors built TCR beta libraries. Via MiXCR, TCRdb re-called the multiplex PCR reads, giving one row per CDR3 protein. The sample holds 450,000 to 600,000 distinct CDR3 sequences, roughly 16% seen once. The sample originates from a study of regulatory T cells in long-lasting Graves disease. Time point described: newly diagnosed GD, antithyroid drugs for less than 3 months. The TCR library was prepared using RNA isolated from PBMCs. The CDR3 has 16 residues. Germline values: CDR1 KGHDR, CDR2 SFDVKD. Between the trimmed V and J ends, which lost 4 bases and 2 bases, there was a span of 14 bases. Study results and limitations: For persistent Graves' patients, TCR diversity was lower than for newly diagnosed ones.

The sample also formed part of further work on T cells in Graves' hyperthyroidism and ophthalmopathy. Turning to that study: Across 18 months, stable Graves' hyperthyroidism was marked by no progression to ophthalmopathy.

The sequence was collected from a middle-aged man with Graves disease. The chain links TRBV24-1 to TRBJ1-5; D is unresolved. Sample: peripheral blood mononuclear cells (PBMCs), taken at new diagnosis, from a patient treated with antithyroid drugs. The CDR3 DNA sequence: TGTGCCACCAGTGACAATCTGGCTGTTGGCAATCAGCCCCAGCATTTT. Translated: CATSDNLAVGNQPQHF.